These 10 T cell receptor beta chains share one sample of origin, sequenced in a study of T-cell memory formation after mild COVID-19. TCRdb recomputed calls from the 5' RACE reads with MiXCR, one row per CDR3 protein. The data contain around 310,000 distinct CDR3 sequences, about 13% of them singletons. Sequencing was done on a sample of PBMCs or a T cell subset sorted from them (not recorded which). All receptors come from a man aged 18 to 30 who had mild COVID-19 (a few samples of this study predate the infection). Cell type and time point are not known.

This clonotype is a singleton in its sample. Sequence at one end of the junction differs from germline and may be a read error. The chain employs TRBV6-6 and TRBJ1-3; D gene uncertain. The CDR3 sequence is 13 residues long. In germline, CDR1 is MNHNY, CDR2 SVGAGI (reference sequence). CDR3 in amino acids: CASSYWSGNTIYF. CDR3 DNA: TGTGCCAGTAGTTACTGGTCTGGAAACACCATATATTTT.

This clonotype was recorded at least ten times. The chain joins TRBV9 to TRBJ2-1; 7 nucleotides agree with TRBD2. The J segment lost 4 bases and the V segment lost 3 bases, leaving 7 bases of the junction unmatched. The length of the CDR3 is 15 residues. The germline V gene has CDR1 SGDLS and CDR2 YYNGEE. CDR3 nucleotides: TGTGCCAGCAGCGCCGGACTAGAGCTGTACAATGAGCAGTTCTTC. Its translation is CASSAGLELYNEQFF.

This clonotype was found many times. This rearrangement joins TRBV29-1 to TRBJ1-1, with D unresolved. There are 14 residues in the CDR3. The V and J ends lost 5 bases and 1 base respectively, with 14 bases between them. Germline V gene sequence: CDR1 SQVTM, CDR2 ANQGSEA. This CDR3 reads CSVMAVRWNTEAFF. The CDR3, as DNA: TGCAGCGTTATGGCAGTGAGATGGAACACTGAAGCTTTCTTT.

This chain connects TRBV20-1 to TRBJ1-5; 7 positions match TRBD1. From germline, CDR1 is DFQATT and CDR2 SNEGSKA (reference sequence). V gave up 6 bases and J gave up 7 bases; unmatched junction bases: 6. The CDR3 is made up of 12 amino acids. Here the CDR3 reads CSALTGVQPQHF. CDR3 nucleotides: TGCAGTGCCCTTACAGGGGTACAGCCCCAGCATTTT.

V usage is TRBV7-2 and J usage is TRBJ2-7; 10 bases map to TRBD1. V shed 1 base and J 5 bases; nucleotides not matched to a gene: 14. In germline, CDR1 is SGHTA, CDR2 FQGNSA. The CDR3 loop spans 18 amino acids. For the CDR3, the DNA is TGTGCCAGCAGCTTAGTACTTTTTCCAGGACAGGGGGTAAACGAGCAGTACTTC. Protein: CASSLVLFPGQGVNEQYF.

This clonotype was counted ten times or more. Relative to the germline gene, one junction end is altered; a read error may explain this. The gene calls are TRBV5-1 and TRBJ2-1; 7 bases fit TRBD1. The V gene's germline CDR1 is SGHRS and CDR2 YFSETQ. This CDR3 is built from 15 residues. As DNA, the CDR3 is TGTGCCAGCTCACCAGGGGGAAGCTCCTACAATGAGCAGTTCTTC. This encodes CASSPGGSSYNEQFF.

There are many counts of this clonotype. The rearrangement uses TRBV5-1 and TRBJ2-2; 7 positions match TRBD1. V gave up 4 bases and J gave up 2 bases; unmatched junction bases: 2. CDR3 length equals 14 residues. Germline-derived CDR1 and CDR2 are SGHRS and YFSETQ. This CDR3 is CASSRDSNTGELFF. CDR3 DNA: TGCGCCAGCAGCCGGGACAGTAACACCGGGGAGCTGTTTTTT.

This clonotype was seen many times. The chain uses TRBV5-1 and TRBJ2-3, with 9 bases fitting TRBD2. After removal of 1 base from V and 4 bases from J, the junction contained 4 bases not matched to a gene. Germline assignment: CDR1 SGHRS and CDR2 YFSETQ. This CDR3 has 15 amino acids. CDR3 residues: CASSLRRGGPDTQYF. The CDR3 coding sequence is TGCGCCAGCAGCTTGCGGCGGGGGGGCCCAGATACGCAGTATTTT.

DNA for the CDR3: TGTGCCAGCAGTTTGGCGGGGGTCTCGGGTGAGCAGTTCTTC. Translation gives CASSLAGVSGEQFF. The V and J genes are TRBV6-5 and TRBJ2-1, with TRBD2 matching 7 bases. The trim removed 4 bases at V and 9 bases at J, leaving 9 bases unmatched. The CDR3 extends over 14 amino acids. CDR1 is MNHEY, CDR2 SVGAGI, per germline.

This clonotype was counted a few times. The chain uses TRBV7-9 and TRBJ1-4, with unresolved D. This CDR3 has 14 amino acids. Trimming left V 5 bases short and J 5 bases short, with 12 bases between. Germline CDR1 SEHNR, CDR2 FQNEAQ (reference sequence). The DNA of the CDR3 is TGTGCCAGCAGCCTAGAAGGTGGAAATGAAAAACTGTTTTTT. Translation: CASSLEGGNEKLFF.